One and the same sample provided the 7 T cell receptor beta chains below, sequenced in a study of CD8+ T cells in alopecia areata. Extraction and reverse transcription of RNA yielded cDNA as the sequencing template. Clones were read by immunoSEQ multiplex PCR, and TCRdb kept only the in-frame ones, dropping some. The repertoire holds about 180,000 clones, with 63% as singletons. The sample here was CD4+ T cells sorted from blood, taken at week 0. The receptors derive from a human donor with alopecia areata.

This clone was seen a handful of times. V usage is TRBV30 and J usage is TRBJ1-2; D is ambiguous. Germline V CDR1 and CDR2: GTSNPN, SVGIG (reference sequence). This CDR3 is 12 amino acids long. Trimming left V 4 bases short and J 8 bases short, with 14 bases between. Here the CDR3 reads CAWTPTVGGYTF. The CDR3 DNA reads as TGTGCCTGGACCCCCACGGTGGGGGGCTACACCTTC. Based on the CDR3 plus reference TRBV30 and TRBJ1-2, the full variable domain is SQTIHQWPATLVQPVGSPLSLECTVEGTSNPNLYWYRQAAGRGLQLLFYSVGIGQISSEVPQNLSASRPQDRQFILSSKKLLLSDSGFYLCAWTPTVGGYTFGSGTRLTVV.

This sequence joins TRBV19 and TRBJ1-5; TRBD1 might be the D (5 bases). The V end lost 8 bases, the J end lost 0 bases, and 11 bases lay between the germline ends. CDR3 size: 14 residues. Germline V CDR1 and CDR2: LNHDA, SQIVND (reference sequence). The CDR3 DNA follows: TGTGCCAGTTCTCAGGGAAATAGCAATCAGCCCCAGCATTTT. Encoded protein: CASSQGNSNQPQHF.

The chain is built from TRBV10-3 and TRBJ1-1, with D uncertain. Trimming removed 10 bases at V and 1 base at J, with 16 bases between. The germline CDR1 and CDR2 sequences are ENHRY and SYGVKD. This CDR3 has 14 residues. CDR3 DNA: TGTGCCAGCAACCCCCGAGGACGGAACACTGAAGCTTTCTTT. It encodes CASNPRGRNTEAFF.

The gene calls are TRBV28 and TRBJ2-3, with unresolved D. V dropped 5 bases and J dropped 4 bases, with 13 bases sitting between them. The length of the CDR3 is 14 residues. The germline V gene has CDR1 MDHEN and CDR2 SYDVKM. Written as DNA, the CDR3 is TGTGCCAGCAGTCAGCCCCCTAGTCCAGATACGCAGTATTTT. Translation: CASSQPPSPDTQYF.

The V call is TRBV18, the J call TRBJ1-2; tentatively, D is TRBD1 (6 bases). The CDR3 runs to 13 residues. The V end was cut by 3 bases, the J end by 2 bases, with 7 bases between. Germline CDR1 and CDR2: KGHSH and LQKENI. Here the CDR3 DNA reads TGTGCCAGCTCACCCGGGGGCAACTATGGCTACACCTTC. It yields the protein CASSPGGNYGYTF.

V and J are TRBV29-1 and TRBJ2-4; D may match TRBD1 or TRBD2 (6 bases each). This CDR3 region has 12 residues. Per the germline V gene, CDR1 is SQVTM and CDR2 is ANQGSEA. V was clipped by 4 bases and J by 8 bases, with 12 bases between them. The CDR3 DNA is TGCAGCGTTGGAGGAAGGGGGGACATTCAGTACTTC. This gives the protein CSVGGRGDIQYF.

This rearrangement joins TRBV5-1 to TRBJ1-2; unclear D gene. The V gene lost 4 bases and the J gene lost 6 bases, with 16 bases spanning the gap. CDR3 length: 14 amino acids. CDR1 is SGHRS, CDR2 YFSETQ, per germline. The CDR3, as DNA: TGCGCCAGCAGCCCTAGACGAGGTCCGGATGGCTACACCTTC. Amino acids: CASSPRRGPDGYTF.